These T cell receptor beta chains were read from a single sample in a study of blood T cell dynamics during melanoma immunotherapy. Using immunoSEQ multiplex PCR, the repertoire was profiled, and TCRdb retains in-frame clones only, with some absent. The table lists several thousand clones, more than 80% of them singletons. The sample in question was blood, obtained from a patient treated with checkpoint blockade. Every receptor here comes from a human donor with melanoma. Each CDR3 is given with its conserved first and last residue. D genes are given only for firm matches. For some rows the clone size is stated as once, few or many, or as a class when expanded; others skip it.

d_gene: TRBD2; j_gene: TRBJ2-7; v_gene: TRBV5-1; abundance: once; len: 19; CDR3aa: CASSPPTSGRAEISYEQYF; CDR3nt: TGCGCCAGCAGCCCCCCGACTAGCGGGAGGGCCGAAATCTCCTACGAGCAGTACTTC
d_gene: NA; j_gene: TRBJ1-5; v_gene: TRBV7-9; abundance: few; len: 14; CDR3aa: CASSSSGSNQPQHF; CDR3nt: TGTGCCAGCAGCTCGTCTGGTAGCAATCAGCCCCAGCATTTT
d_gene: TRBD1; j_gene: TRBJ2-7; v_gene: TRBV7-9; abundance: once; len: 15; CDR3aa: CASSFNRGPALGQYF; CDR3nt: TGTGCCAGCAGCTTCAACAGGGGGCCTGCCCTAGGGCAGTACTTC
d_gene: TRBD1; j_gene: TRBJ2-7; v_gene: TRBV7-9; abundance: NA; len: 15; CDR3aa: CASSLSTGNRYEQYF; CDR3nt: TGTGCCAGCAGCTTATCGACAGGGAATCGCTACGAGCAGTACTTC
d_gene: TRBD1; j_gene: TRBJ2-6; v_gene: TRBV10-3; abundance: NA; len: 14; CDR3aa: CAISRTGDDNVLTF; CDR3nt: TGTGCCATCAGCCGGACAGGGGATGACAACGTCCTGACTTTC
d_gene: NA; j_gene: TRBJ1-2; v_gene: TRBV19; abundance: NA; len: 13; CDR3aa: CASTQRVSGGYTF; CDR3nt: TGTGCCAGTACCCAACGGGTGTCAGGTGGCTACACCTTC
d_gene: NA; j_gene: TRBJ1-2; v_gene: TRBV7-9; abundance: NA; len: 14; CDR3aa: CASSLSLGGYGYTF; CDR3nt: TGTGCCAGCAGCTTAAGTCTCGGAGGCTATGGCTACACCTTC
d_gene: NA; j_gene: TRBJ1-5; v_gene: TRBV5-6; abundance: NA; len: 18; CDR3aa: CASSLTGPGVRGNQPQHF; CDR3nt: TGTGCCAGCAGCTTGACCGGCCCCGGCGTCAGGGGCAATCAGCCCCAGCATTTT
d_gene: TRBD1; j_gene: TRBJ1-1; v_gene: TRBV18; abundance: NA; len: 15; CDR3aa: CASSLSFDRAGEAFF; CDR3nt: TGTGCCAGCTCACTCTCCTTTGACAGGGCGGGTGAAGCTTTCTTT
d_gene: TRBD1; j_gene: TRBJ2-7; v_gene: TRBV18; abundance: NA; len: 14; CDR3aa: CASSQLDRGYEQYF; CDR3nt: TGTGCCAGCTCACAGCTGGACAGGGGCTACGAGCAGTACTTC
d_gene: NA; j_gene: TRBJ1-2; v_gene: TRBV18; abundance: NA; len: 13; CDR3aa: CASSPDRGYGYTF; CDR3nt: TGTGCCAGCTCACCGGATAGAGGGTATGGCTACACCTTC
d_gene: TRBD1; j_gene: TRBJ1-6; v_gene: TRBV2; abundance: NA; len: 16; CDR3aa: CASSEGQGNYNSPLHF; CDR3nt: TGTGCCAGCAGTGAGGGACAGGGGAATTATAATTCACCCCTCCACTTT
d_gene: NA; j_gene: TRBJ2-3; v_gene: TRBV11-2; abundance: once; len: 13; CDR3aa: CASRSPGTDTQYF; CDR3nt: TGTGCCAGCAGGTCCCCCGGCACAGATACGCAGTATTTT
d_gene: TRBD1; j_gene: TRBJ1-5; v_gene: TRBV19; abundance: NA; len: 14; CDR3aa: CASGTAFSNQPQHF; CDR3nt: TGTGCCAGTGGGACAGCTTTTAGCAATCAGCCCCAGCATTTT
d_gene: TRBD1; j_gene: TRBJ1-2; v_gene: TRBV15; abundance: NA; len: 13; CDR3aa: CATSRIRGDGYTF; CDR3nt: TGTGCCACCAGCAGAATCAGGGGGGATGGCTACACCTTC
d_gene: NA; j_gene: TRBJ1-4; v_gene: TRBV18; abundance: NA; len: 15; CDR3aa: CASSPRGGVREKLFF; CDR3nt: TGTGCCAGCTCTCCCCGGGGTGGAGTTCGGGAAAAACTGTTTTTT
d_gene: NA; j_gene: TRBJ1-2; v_gene: TRBV28; abundance: NA; len: 16; CDR3aa: CASSLYGTSEAYGYTF; CDR3nt: TGTGCCAGCAGTTTATATGGCACATCGGAAGCCTATGGCTACACCTTC
d_gene: NA; j_gene: TRBJ2-2; v_gene: TRBV6-1; abundance: NA; len: 14; CDR3aa: CASSALGGSGELFF; CDR3nt: TGTGCCAGCAGTGCCCTAGGCGGGTCCGGGGAGCTGTTTTTT
d_gene: NA; j_gene: TRBJ2-7; v_gene: TRBV6-6; abundance: once; len: 11; CDR3aa: CASRSSYEQYF; CDR3nt: TGTGCCAGCAGGAGCTCCTACGAGCAGTACTTC
d_gene: NA; j_gene: TRBJ2-7; v_gene: TRBV6-1; abundance: few; len: 12; CDR3aa: CASSESGYEQYF; CDR3nt: TGTGCCAGCAGTGAATCAGGGTACGAGCAGTACTTC
d_gene: NA; j_gene: TRBJ2-2; v_gene: TRBV27; abundance: once; len: 13; CDR3aa: CASSGSYTGELFF; CDR3nt: TGTGCCAGCAGTGGCTCTTACACCGGGGAGCTGTTTTTT
d_gene: TRBD1; j_gene: TRBJ2-7; v_gene: TRBV7-9; abundance: NA; len: 17; CDR3aa: CASSLPMTGESPYEQYF; CDR3nt: TGTGCCAGCAGCTTACCGATGACAGGGGAATCTCCTTACGAGCAGTACTTC
d_gene: NA; j_gene: TRBJ2-7; v_gene: TRBV9; abundance: NA; len: 15; CDR3aa: CASSVGWGATYEQYF; CDR3nt: TGTGCCAGCAGCGTAGGGTGGGGAGCCACCTACGAGCAGTACTTC
d_gene: NA; j_gene: TRBJ1-5; v_gene: TRBV19; abundance: NA; len: 15; CDR3aa: CASSTTMGAAQPQHF; CDR3nt: TGTGCCAGTAGTACTACGATGGGGGCCGCTCAGCCCCAGCATTTT
d_gene: NA; j_gene: TRBJ2-7; v_gene: TRBV5-1; abundance: NA; len: 15; CDR3aa: CASSLESEVSYEQYF; CDR3nt: TGCGCCAGCAGCTTGGAGTCCGAAGTCTCGTACGAGCAGTACTTC
d_gene: NA; j_gene: TRBJ2-7; v_gene: TRBV27; abundance: NA; len: 19; CDR3aa: CASSSSGISKSVPNYEQYF; CDR3nt: TGTGCCAGCAGTTCATCAGGGATTTCCAAGTCTGTACCCAATTACGAGCAGTACTTC
d_gene: NA; j_gene: TRBJ1-5; v_gene: TRBV9; abundance: NA; len: 15; CDR3aa: CASSLEGRANQPQHF; CDR3nt: TGTGCCAGCAGCCTTGAGGGACGGGCCAATCAGCCCCAGCATTTT
d_gene: NA; j_gene: TRBJ1-2; v_gene: TRBV5-6; abundance: NA; len: 13; CDR3aa: CASSWRHSYGYTF; CDR3nt: TGTGCCAGCAGCTGGCGCCATAGCTATGGCTACACCTTC
d_gene: NA; j_gene: TRBJ1-1; v_gene: TRBV5-6; abundance: NA; len: 12; CDR3aa: CASSRARTEAFF; CDR3nt: TGTGCCAGCAGCCGGGCGCGGACTGAAGCTTTCTTT
d_gene: NA; j_gene: TRBJ1-1; v_gene: TRBV28; abundance: NA; len: 14; CDR3aa: CASSQTVSNTEAFF; CDR3nt: TGTGCCAGCAGTCAAACCGTCAGCAACACTGAAGCTTTCTTT
d_gene: NA; j_gene: TRBJ1-5; v_gene: TRBV9; abundance: NA; len: 16; CDR3aa: CASSVDPDGSNQPQHF; CDR3nt: TGTGCCAGCAGCGTAGATCCCGACGGAAGCAATCAGCCCCAGCATTTT
d_gene: TRBD2; j_gene: TRBJ2-7; v_gene: TRBV7-2; abundance: NA; len: 14; CDR3aa: CASSLAGGTYEQYF; CDR3nt: TGTGCCAGCAGCTTGGCGGGAGGGACCTACGAGCAGTACTTC
d_gene: TRBD1; j_gene: TRBJ1-1; v_gene: TRBV28; abundance: once; len: 16; CDR3aa: CASSLFLGQMNTEAFF; CDR3nt: TGTGCCAGCAGTTTGTTTCTGGGACAGATGAACACTGAAGCTTTCTTT
d_gene: TRBD1; j_gene: TRBJ2-7; v_gene: TRBV2; abundance: NA; len: 15; CDR3aa: CASRPTGTGDNEQYF; CDR3nt: TGTGCCAGCAGACCCACCGGGACAGGGGACAACGAGCAGTACTTC
d_gene: NA; j_gene: TRBJ1-2; v_gene: TRBV28; abundance: NA; len: 14; CDR3aa: CASSTRFGNYGYTF; CDR3nt: TGTGCCAGCAGCACTAGATTCGGAAACTATGGCTACACCTTC
d_gene: TRBD2; j_gene: TRBJ2-7; v_gene: TRBV5-1; abundance: once; len: 17; CDR3aa: CASSLRTNSGRAAEQYF; CDR3nt: TGCGCCAGCAGCTTGCGTACCAATAGCGGGAGGGCGGCCGAGCAGTACTTC
d_gene: TRBD2; j_gene: TRBJ2-7; v_gene: TRBV5-1; abundance: few; len: 15; CDR3aa: CASSFSSGGSYEQYF; CDR3nt: TGCGCCAGCAGCTTTAGTAGCGGGGGTTCCTACGAGCAGTACTTC
d_gene: NA; j_gene: TRBJ2-1; v_gene: TRBV28; abundance: NA; len: 17; CDR3aa: CASSLSEGTILYNEQFF; CDR3nt: TGTGCCAGCAGTTTATCGGAGGGAACTATACTCTACAATGAGCAGTTCTTC
d_gene: NA; j_gene: TRBJ1-5; v_gene: TRBV18; abundance: NA; len: 16; CDR3aa: CASSLGRLHSNQPQHF; CDR3nt: TGTGCCAGCTCCCTTGGCAGGCTCCATAGCAATCAGCCCCAGCATTTT
d_gene: TRBD1; j_gene: TRBJ2-7; v_gene: TRBV11-1; abundance: NA; len: 15; CDR3aa: CASSRGTGGSYEQYF; CDR3nt: TGTGCCAGCAGCCGCGGGACAGGGGGCTCTTACGAGCAGTACTTC
d_gene: NA; j_gene: TRBJ1-1; v_gene: TRBV7-9; abundance: NA; len: 13; CDR3aa: CASRTGVNTEAFF; CDR3nt: TGTGCCAGCCGTACCGGAGTGAACACTGAAGCTTTCTTT
d_gene: TRBD2; j_gene: TRBJ2-7; v_gene: TRBV27; abundance: NA; len: 16; CDR3aa: CASSPGTSGRRYEQYF; CDR3nt: TGTGCCAGCAGTCCGGGGACTAGCGGGAGGAGGTACGAGCAGTACTTC
d_gene: NA; j_gene: TRBJ2-1; v_gene: TRBV9; abundance: NA; len: 11; CDR3aa: CASSVEYEQFF; CDR3nt: TGTGCCAGCAGCGTAGAATATGAGCAGTTCTTC
d_gene: NA; j_gene: TRBJ1-3; v_gene: TRBV28; abundance: NA; len: 14; CDR3aa: CASTPTVTGNTIYF; CDR3nt: TGTGCCAGCACCCCTACGGTGACTGGAAACACCATATATTTT
d_gene: NA; j_gene: TRBJ1-1; v_gene: TRBV9; abundance: NA; len: 14; CDR3aa: CASSVGTENTEAFF; CDR3nt: TGTGCCAGCAGCGTAGGGACGGAAAACACTGAAGCTTTCTTT
d_gene: TRBD1; j_gene: TRBJ2-2; v_gene: TRBV5-1; abundance: NA; len: 17; CDR3aa: CASSLDGQGTITGELFF; CDR3nt: TGCGCCAGCAGCTTGGATGGACAGGGGACGATCACCGGGGAGCTGTTTTTT
d_gene: TRBD2; j_gene: TRBJ2-7; v_gene: TRBV7-3; abundance: NA; len: 15; CDR3aa: CASSAHSGSSYEQYF; CDR3nt: TGTGCCAGCAGCGCCCATAGCGGGAGCTCCTACGAGCAGTACTTC
d_gene: NA; j_gene: TRBJ1-2; v_gene: TRBV19; abundance: NA; len: 13; CDR3aa: CASSIGQKYGYTF; CDR3nt: TGTGCCAGTAGTATCGGACAGAAGTATGGCTACACCTTC
d_gene: NA; j_gene: TRBJ2-7; v_gene: TRBV28; abundance: NA; len: 13; CDR3aa: CASSLLWGTEQYF; CDR3nt: TGTGCCAGCAGTTTGTTATGGGGGACCGAGCAGTACTTC
d_gene: TRBD2; j_gene: TRBJ2-7; v_gene: TRBV11-3; abundance: NA; len: 15; CDR3aa: CASSRRTSGSYEQYF; CDR3nt: TGTGCCAGCAGCCGTCGGACTAGCGGGTCCTACGAGCAGTACTTC
d_gene: NA; j_gene: TRBJ2-7; v_gene: TRBV2; abundance: few; len: 11; CDR3aa: CASGRAVEQYF; CDR3nt: TGTGCCAGCGGTCGCGCCGTCGAGCAGTACTTC
d_gene: TRBD1; j_gene: TRBJ1-4; v_gene: TRBV6-1; abundance: NA; len: 12; CDR3aa: CASRTGREKLFF; CDR3nt: TGTGCCAGCCGGACAGGGAGAGAAAAACTGTTTTTT
d_gene: TRBD1; j_gene: TRBJ1-2; v_gene: TRBV28; abundance: NA; len: 15; CDR3aa: CASSLGTGWNYGYTF; CDR3nt: TGTGCCAGCAGTTTGGGGACAGGTTGGAACTATGGCTACACCTTC
d_gene: NA; j_gene: TRBJ1-3; v_gene: TRBV28; abundance: once; len: 15; CDR3aa: CASSPIGLAGNTIYF; CDR3nt: TGTGCCAGCAGTCCTATAGGGCTTGCTGGAAACACCATATATTTT
d_gene: NA; j_gene: TRBJ1-6; v_gene: TRBV7-2; abundance: NA; len: 15; CDR3aa: CASSSYRVASSPLHF; CDR3nt: TGTGCCAGCAGCTCCTACAGGGTGGCGAGTTCACCCCTCCACTTT
d_gene: NA; j_gene: TRBJ2-7; v_gene: TRBV28; abundance: NA; len: 14; CDR3aa: CATFSREDRFEQYF; CDR3nt: TGTGCCACCTTTTCGCGAGAGGACCGCTTCGAGCAGTACTTC
d_gene: TRBD1; j_gene: TRBJ1-4; v_gene: TRBV18; abundance: NA; len: 16; CDR3aa: CASSPPGAGDSLKLFF; CDR3nt: TGTGCCAGCTCACCACCAGGAGCGGGGGACAGCTTAAAACTGTTTTTT
d_gene: NA; j_gene: TRBJ1-1; v_gene: TRBV15; abundance: NA; len: 15; CDR3aa: CATSPAGTGTTEAFF; CDR3nt: TGTGCCACCAGCCCGGCCGGGACGGGGACCACTGAAGCTTTCTTT
d_gene: NA; j_gene: TRBJ2-7; v_gene: TRBV5-1; abundance: NA; len: 14; CDR3aa: CASSLDPTIYEQYF; CDR3nt: TGCGCCAGCAGCTTGGACCCGACCATCTACGAGCAGTACTTC